This T cell receptor beta chain stems from a study of shared clonotypes between healthy human individuals. Study-level information: There were three CD4 naive, three CD4 memory, two CD8 naive and one CD8 memory plates per donor. General study findings and limits: How much donors shared clonotypes was expected to be affected by sequencing depth.

Within Nashville, Tennessee resided all donors, each a Caucasian adult. How the authors handled the data: ImmunoSEQ output held junction-only sequences without quality scores, so filtering differed. Method: immunoSEQ multiplex PCR; TCRdb's copy keeps in-frame clones and lacks some. The V and J calls and the clone size are those of that table, but D and trimming were determined from the DNA. The table records about 1.5 million clones, 95% to 99% of them present only once. V lost 6 bases to trimming and J lost 5 bases, with 23 bases between them. In germline, CDR1 is MDHEN, CDR2 SYDVKM. There are 17 residues in the CDR3. Worth noting for this clone: Its matching antigen is unknown.

The sequencing sample was made of naive CD4+ T cells sorted from blood. Sample subset: CD45RA+ positively selected. The clonotype comes from a man aged 25 to 40 in good health. The chain joins TRBV28 to TRBJ1-5; a possible D gene is TRBD1 (5 bases). The CDR3 DNA reads TGTGCCAGCAGCTCTACACCAACCCGCGGGACTTATCAGCCCCAGCATTTT. It encodes CASSSTPTRGTYQPQHF.